These T cell receptor beta chains were read from a single sample in a study of OX40 agonist ivuxolimab in advanced cancers. This table comes from immunoSEQ multiplex PCR, and its TCRdb copy is limited to in-frame clones, with some not included. The table shows around 90,000 clones, with 92% occurring only once. The sample in question was CD4+ or CD8+ T cells sorted from blood, obtained in a trial of the OX40 agonist ivuxolimab. The receptor set was obtained from an adult with an advanced solid tumor such as melanoma, head and neck, liver or kidney cancer. CDR3s include the opening cysteine and the closing phenylalanine or tryptophan. The order of the fields is clone size, CDR3 length, D gene, V gene, J gene, CDR3 DNA, CDR3 protein. A D gene is named only where the DNA matches it firmly. Clone size, where shown, is once, few, many, or a class for clones that have expanded.

clone size: -; CDR3 length: 14; D gene: TRBD1; V gene: TRBV6-5; J gene: TRBJ2-7; CDR3 DNA: TGTGCCAGCACCCCGACAGGGCCCTCCTACGAGCAGTACTTC; CDR3 protein: CASTPTGPSYEQYF
clone size: -; CDR3 length: 11; D gene: -; V gene: TRBV27; J gene: TRBJ2-1; CDR3 DNA: TGTGCCAGCAGGGGGGTGGGTGAGCAGTTCTTC; CDR3 protein: CASRGVGEQFF
clone size: -; CDR3 length: 16; D gene: TRBD2; V gene: TRBV7-8; J gene: TRBJ2-7; CDR3 DNA: TGTGCCAGCAGCTTAACGCCGGGACTAGGAGTCGTCGAGCAGTACTTC; CDR3 protein: CASSLTPGLGVVEQYF
clone size: -; CDR3 length: 15; D gene: -; V gene: TRBV6-6; J gene: TRBJ2-1; CDR3 DNA: TGTGCCAGCAGTTCCGCGAGACAGACGAGAAATGAGCAGTTCTTC; CDR3 protein: CASSSARQTRNEQFF
clone size: -; CDR3 length: 14; D gene: TRBD1; V gene: TRBV10-3; J gene: TRBJ2-3; CDR3 DNA: TGTGCCATCAGTAAGCAGGGGGGCACAGATACGCAGTATTTT; CDR3 protein: CAISKQGGTDTQYF
clone size: -; CDR3 length: 20; D gene: TRBD2; V gene: TRBV7-6; J gene: TRBJ2-1; CDR3 DNA: TGTGCCAGCAGCTCACCGAGGGGGACTAGCGGGAGTTGGTCCTACAATGAGCAGTTCTTC; CDR3 protein: CASSSPRGTSGSWSYNEQFF
clone size: -; CDR3 length: 15; D gene: -; V gene: TRBV2; J gene: TRBJ2-7; CDR3 DNA: TGTGCCAGCAGTGACGCTCTAGGGGAATATTACGAGCAGTACTTC; CDR3 protein: CASSDALGEYYEQYF
clone size: once; CDR3 length: 17; D gene: TRBD1; V gene: TRBV18; J gene: TRBJ2-1; CDR3 DNA: TGTGCCAGCTCACCACGGATGGAGGGACAGGGGGGGAATGAGCAGTTCTTC; CDR3 protein: CASSPRMEGQGGNEQFF
clone size: once; CDR3 length: 15; D gene: TRBD1; V gene: TRBV5-1; J gene: TRBJ2-5; CDR3 DNA: TGCGCCAGCACCCGGACAGGGTCGAATTTGGAGACCCAGTACTTC; CDR3 protein: CASTRTGSNLETQYF
clone size: -; CDR3 length: 13; D gene: -; V gene: TRBV7-9; J gene: TRBJ2-5; CDR3 DNA: TGTGCCAGCAGTTTACAGGGTTGGGCCCAGCAGTACTTC; CDR3 protein: CASSLQGWAQQYF
clone size: -; CDR3 length: 13; D gene: -; V gene: TRBV28; J gene: TRBJ1-5; CDR3 DNA: TGTGCCAGCAGCTTAGGGGGGGCTCAGCCCCAGCATTTT; CDR3 protein: CASSLGGAQPQHF
clone size: -; CDR3 length: 14; D gene: -; V gene: TRBV5-1; J gene: TRBJ1-1; CDR3 DNA: TGCGCCAGCAGCTTAGTCGGACCGAACACTGAAGCTTTCTTT; CDR3 protein: CASSLVGPNTEAFF
clone size: -; CDR3 length: 15; D gene: TRBD2; V gene: TRBV6-5; J gene: TRBJ2-3; CDR3 DNA: TGTGCCAGCAGCGGCCTGGGCGGGAGGCTGGATACGCAGTATTTT; CDR3 protein: CASSGLGGRLDTQYF
clone size: -; CDR3 length: 13; D gene: -; V gene: TRBV4-2; J gene: TRBJ1-1; CDR3 DNA: TGTGCCAGCAGCCCCGCGGGGCCGACTGAAGCTTTCTTT; CDR3 protein: CASSPAGPTEAFF
clone size: -; CDR3 length: 14; D gene: TRBD1; V gene: TRBV27; J gene: TRBJ1-2; CDR3 DNA: TGTGCCAGCAGCTCAGGACAGGCCGGATATGGCTACACCTTC; CDR3 protein: CASSSGQAGYGYTF
clone size: -; CDR3 length: 14; D gene: TRBD1; V gene: TRBV19; J gene: TRBJ2-7; CDR3 DNA: TGTGCCAGTAGTATAGATGACAGGGTCTACGAGCAGTACTTC; CDR3 protein: CASSIDDRVYEQYF
clone size: -; CDR3 length: 15; D gene: TRBD2; V gene: TRBV4-2; J gene: TRBJ2-1; CDR3 DNA: TGTGCCAGCAGCCTACGGACTAGCGGGATAGGTGAGCAGTTCTTC; CDR3 protein: CASSLRTSGIGEQFF
clone size: -; CDR3 length: 14; D gene: TRBD1; V gene: TRBV28; J gene: TRBJ2-5; CDR3 DNA: TGTGCCAGCAGTTCAGGGGGCCCCACAGAGACCCAGTACTTC; CDR3 protein: CASSSGGPTETQYF
clone size: -; CDR3 length: 15; D gene: TRBD1; V gene: TRBV28; J gene: TRBJ2-7; CDR3 DNA: TGTGCCAGCAGCCACCATTATACAGACAGGGCAGAGCAGTACTTC; CDR3 protein: CASSHHYTDRAEQYF
clone size: once; CDR3 length: 13; D gene: TRBD1; V gene: TRBV2; J gene: TRBJ1-2; CDR3 DNA: TGTGCCAGCAGCGATCAACAGGGGTATGGCTACACCTTC; CDR3 protein: CASSDQQGYGYTF
clone size: -; CDR3 length: 12; D gene: -; V gene: TRBV18; J gene: TRBJ2-1; CDR3 DNA: TGTGCCAGCCGGGACCCCTACAATGAGCAGTTCTTC; CDR3 protein: CASRDPYNEQFF
clone size: -; CDR3 length: 14; D gene: -; V gene: TRBV7-3; J gene: TRBJ2-5; CDR3 DNA: TGTGCCAGCAGCTTACTAGCGAATAAAGAGACCCAGTACTTC; CDR3 protein: CASSLLANKETQYF
clone size: -; CDR3 length: 11; D gene: -; V gene: TRBV6-5; J gene: TRBJ1-3; CDR3 DNA: TGTGCCAGCAGCCGGGGAACAAAAATATATTTT; CDR3 protein: CASSRGTKIYF
clone size: -; CDR3 length: 14; D gene: TRBD1; V gene: TRBV28; J gene: TRBJ1-2; CDR3 DNA: TGTGCCAGCAGTTTCGGACAGGGGAGGGATGGCTACACCTTC; CDR3 protein: CASSFGQGRDGYTF
clone size: -; CDR3 length: 14; D gene: TRBD1; V gene: TRBV19; J gene: TRBJ2-5; CDR3 DNA: TGTGCCAGCGCCACAGGGGGGATACAAGAGACCCAGTACTTC; CDR3 protein: CASATGGIQETQYF
clone size: -; CDR3 length: 16; D gene: TRBD1; V gene: TRBV19; J gene: TRBJ1-2; CDR3 DNA: TGTGCCAGTAGTTCTTACCGGGACAGGCATAACTATGGCTACACCTTC; CDR3 protein: CASSSYRDRHNYGYTF
clone size: -; CDR3 length: 15; D gene: -; V gene: TRBV2; J gene: TRBJ1-4; CDR3 DNA: TGTGCCAGCAGTGCTGGGGGCAGTTCTAATGAAAAACTGTTTTTT; CDR3 protein: CASSAGGSSNEKLFF